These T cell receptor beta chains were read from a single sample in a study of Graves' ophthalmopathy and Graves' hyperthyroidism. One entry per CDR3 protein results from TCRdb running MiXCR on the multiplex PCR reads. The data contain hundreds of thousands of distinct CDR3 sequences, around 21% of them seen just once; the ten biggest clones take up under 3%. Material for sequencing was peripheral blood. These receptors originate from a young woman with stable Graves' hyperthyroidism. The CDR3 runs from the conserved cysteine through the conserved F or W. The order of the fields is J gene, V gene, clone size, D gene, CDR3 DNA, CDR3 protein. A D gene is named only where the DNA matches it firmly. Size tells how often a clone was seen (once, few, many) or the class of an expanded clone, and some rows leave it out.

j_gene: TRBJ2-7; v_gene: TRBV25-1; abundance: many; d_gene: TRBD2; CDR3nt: TGTGCCAGCAGTGAACCACCCCAGCCCGGGACTAGCGGGAGTTTTAGCGACGAGCAGTACTTC; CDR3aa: CASSEPPQPGTSGSFSDEQYF
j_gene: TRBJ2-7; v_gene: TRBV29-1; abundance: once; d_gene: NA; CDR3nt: TGCAGCGTTGCCTCGACCTCCGCTTCCTTCTCCTACGAGCAGTACTTC; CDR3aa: CSVASTSASFSYEQYF
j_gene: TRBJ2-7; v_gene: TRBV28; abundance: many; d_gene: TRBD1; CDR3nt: TGTGCCAGCAGGTCGACCGGGACAGGGGATCGCGAGCAGTACTTC; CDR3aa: CASRSTGTGDREQYF
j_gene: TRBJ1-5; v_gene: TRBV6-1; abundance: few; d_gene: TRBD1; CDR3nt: TGTGCCAGCAGGGAAATTACAGGGGGGGGTAGCAATCAGCCCCAGCATTTT; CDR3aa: CASREITGGGSNQPQHF
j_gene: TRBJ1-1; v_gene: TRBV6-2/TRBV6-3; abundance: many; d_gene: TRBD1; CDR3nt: TGTGCCAGCAGTGCGGATAAGTCCGGGACAGAAAGTCTTGAAGCTTTCTTT; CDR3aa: CASSADKSGTESLEAFF
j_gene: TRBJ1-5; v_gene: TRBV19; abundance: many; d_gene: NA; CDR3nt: TGTGCCAGTAGTATGATTAGCAATCAGCCCCAGCATTTT; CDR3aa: CASSMISNQPQHF
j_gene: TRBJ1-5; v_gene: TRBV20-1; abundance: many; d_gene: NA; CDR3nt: TGCAGTGCTAACAGAGCTAGCAATCAGCCCCAGCATTTT; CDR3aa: CSANRASNQPQHF
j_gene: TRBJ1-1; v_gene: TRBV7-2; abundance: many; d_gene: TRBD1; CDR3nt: TGTGCCAGCAGCCCGGGGACAGCCTTTGAAGCTTTCTTT; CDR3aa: CASSPGTAFEAFF
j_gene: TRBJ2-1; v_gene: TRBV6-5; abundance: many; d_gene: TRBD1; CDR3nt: TGTGCCAGCAGTTTGGGACAGAGCTCCTACAATGAGCAGTTCTTC; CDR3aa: CASSLGQSSYNEQFF
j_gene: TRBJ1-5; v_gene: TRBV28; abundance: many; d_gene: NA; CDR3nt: TGTGCCAGCAGTTTACGTGGTCGGTATCAGCCCCAGCATTTT; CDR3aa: CASSLRGRYQPQHF
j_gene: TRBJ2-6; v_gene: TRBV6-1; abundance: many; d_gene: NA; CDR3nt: TGTGCCAGCAGTGAGTCTGGGGCCAACGTCCTGACTTTC; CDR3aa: CASSESGANVLTF
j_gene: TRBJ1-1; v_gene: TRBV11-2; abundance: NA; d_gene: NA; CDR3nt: TGTGCCAGCAGCTTGCACGGATTAAACACTGAAGCTTTCTTT; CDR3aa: CASSLHGLNTEAFF
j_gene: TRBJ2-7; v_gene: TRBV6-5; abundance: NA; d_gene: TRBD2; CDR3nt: TGTGCCAGCAGTTACTCGGCTAGCGGGAGGGGCGAGCAGTACTTC; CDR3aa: CASSYSASGRGEQYF
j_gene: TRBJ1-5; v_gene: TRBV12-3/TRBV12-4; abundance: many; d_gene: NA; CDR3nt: TGTGCCAGCAGTGGGCGGGGTCATAGCAATCAGCCCCAGCATTTT; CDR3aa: CASSGRGHSNQPQHF
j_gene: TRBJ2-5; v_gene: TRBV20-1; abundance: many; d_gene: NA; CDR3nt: TGCAGTGCTGGAGGGTCCCCATCGGGAGTTGGGTACCAAGAGACCCAGTACTTC; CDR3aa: CSAGGSPSGVGYQETQYF
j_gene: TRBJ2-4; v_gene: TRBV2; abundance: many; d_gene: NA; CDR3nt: TGTGCCAGCAGTGATTCGGGAGCCAAAAACATTCAGTACTTC; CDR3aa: CASSDSGAKNIQYF
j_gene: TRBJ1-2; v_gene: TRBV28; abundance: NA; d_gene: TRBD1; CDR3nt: TGTGCCAGCAGTCTAAGGACAGGGGAAAACTATGGCTACACCTTC; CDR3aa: CASSLRTGENYGYTF
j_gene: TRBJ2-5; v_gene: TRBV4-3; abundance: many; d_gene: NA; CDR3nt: TGCGCCAGCAGCCAAGACAGTACTGCAGCTCAAGAGACCCAGTACTTC; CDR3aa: CASSQDSTAAQETQYF
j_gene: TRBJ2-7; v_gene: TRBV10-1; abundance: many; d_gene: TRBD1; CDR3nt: TGCGCCAGCAGTTATAGCCGGGACAGGGGATTGTACGAGCAGTACTTC; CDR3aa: CASSYSRDRGLYEQYF
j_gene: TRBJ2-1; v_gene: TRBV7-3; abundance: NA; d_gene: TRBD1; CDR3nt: TGTGCCAGCAGCCCACTGGGGACAGGGTATAGGGGGAGAGCGAAGTTCTTC; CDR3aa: CASSPLGTGYRGRAKFF
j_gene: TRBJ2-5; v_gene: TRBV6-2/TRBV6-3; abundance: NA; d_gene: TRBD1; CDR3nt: TGTGCCAGCAGTTACGGGACAGGGGGCGTAGAGACCCAGTACTTC; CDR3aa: CASSYGTGGVETQYF
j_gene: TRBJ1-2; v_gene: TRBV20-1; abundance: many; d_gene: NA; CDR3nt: TGCAGTGCTAGGGGGACGGGAGCTAACTATGGCTACACCTTC; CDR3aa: CSARGTGANYGYTF
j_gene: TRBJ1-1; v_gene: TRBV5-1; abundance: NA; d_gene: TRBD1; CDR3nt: TGCGCCAGCAGCAAAGGGGACAGGATGAACACTGAAGCTTTCTTT; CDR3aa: CASSKGDRMNTEAFF
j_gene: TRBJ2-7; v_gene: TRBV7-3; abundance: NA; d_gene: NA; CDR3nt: TGTGCCAGCAGCTTATCCAGACTCCAGACAGCTCCCTACGAGCAGTACTTC; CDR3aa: CASSLSRLQTAPYEQYF
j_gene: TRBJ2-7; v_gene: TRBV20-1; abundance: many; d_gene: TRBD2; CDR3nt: TGCAGTGCCACCGACCCGGGACTAATATCGGGCGAGCAGTACTTC; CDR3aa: CSATDPGLISGEQYF
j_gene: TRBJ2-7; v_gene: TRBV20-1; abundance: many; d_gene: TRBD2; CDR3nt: TGCAGTGCTAGATTTAGCGGGAGTGTGGACGAGCAGTACTTC; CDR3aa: CSARFSGSVDEQYF
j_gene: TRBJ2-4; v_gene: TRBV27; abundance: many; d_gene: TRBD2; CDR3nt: TGTGCCAGCAGTTCCCTAGCGGGAGCCTCGCACATTCAGTACTTC; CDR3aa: CASSSLAGASHIQYF
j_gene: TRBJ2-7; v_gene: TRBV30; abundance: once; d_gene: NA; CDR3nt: TGTGCCTGGAGCCACCGGGAACAGCAGTACTTC; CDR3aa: CAWSHREQQYF
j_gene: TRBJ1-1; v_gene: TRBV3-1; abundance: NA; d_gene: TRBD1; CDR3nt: TGTGCCAGCAGCCAAGAGGGACAGGGGACCACTGAAGCTTTCTTT; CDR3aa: CASSQEGQGTTEAFF
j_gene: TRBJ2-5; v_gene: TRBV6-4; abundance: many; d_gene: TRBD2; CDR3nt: TGTGCCAGCAGTGCGTTAGCGGGAGAGACCCAGTACTTC; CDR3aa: CASSALAGETQYF
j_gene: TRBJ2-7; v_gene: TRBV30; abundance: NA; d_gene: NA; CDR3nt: TGTGCCTGGAGTGTTGGTGATTACTACGAGCAGTACTTC; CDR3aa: CAWSVGDYYEQYF
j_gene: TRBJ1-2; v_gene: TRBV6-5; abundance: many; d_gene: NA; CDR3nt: TGTGCCAGCAGTTACCTACAAACTAACTATGGCTACACCTTC; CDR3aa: CASSYLQTNYGYTF
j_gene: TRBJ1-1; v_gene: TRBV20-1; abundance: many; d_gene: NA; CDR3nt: TGCAGTGCTAGGGCAGGGGAGAACACTGAAGCTTTCTTT; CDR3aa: CSARAGENTEAFF
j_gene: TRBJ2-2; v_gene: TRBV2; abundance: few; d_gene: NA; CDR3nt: TGTGCCAGCAGTCGACTGGAAAACACCGGGGAGCTGTTTTTT; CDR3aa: CASSRLENTGELFF
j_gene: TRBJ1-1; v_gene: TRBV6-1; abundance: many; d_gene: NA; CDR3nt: TGTGCCATCCTGATACAGGGGAACACTGAAGCTTTCTTT; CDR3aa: CAILIQGNTEAFF
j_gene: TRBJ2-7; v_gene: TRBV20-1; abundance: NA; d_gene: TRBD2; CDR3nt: TGCAGTGCCGCGGGACTAGCGGTTCAGAGCTCCTACGAGCAGTACTTC; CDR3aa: CSAAGLAVQSSYEQYF
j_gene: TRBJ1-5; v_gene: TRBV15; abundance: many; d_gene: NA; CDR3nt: TGTGCCACCAGCAGAGTTCGAGGGAGAGGTCAGCCCCAGCATTTT; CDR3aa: CATSRVRGRGQPQHF
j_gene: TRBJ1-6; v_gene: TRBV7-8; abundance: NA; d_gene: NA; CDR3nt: TGTGCCAGCAGGATCACCGGGACCTTGAGTTCACCCCTCCACTTT; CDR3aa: CASRITGTLSSPLHF
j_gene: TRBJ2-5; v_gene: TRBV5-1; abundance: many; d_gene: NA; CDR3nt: TGCGCCAGCAGCTTGGCCTTAGGGCCCCAAGAGACCCAGTACTTC; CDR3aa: CASSLALGPQETQYF
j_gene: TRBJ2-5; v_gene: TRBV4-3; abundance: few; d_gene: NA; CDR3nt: TGCGCCAGCAGCCAAGATACAGGGACGGAGACCCAGTACTTC; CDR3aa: CASSQDTGTETQYF
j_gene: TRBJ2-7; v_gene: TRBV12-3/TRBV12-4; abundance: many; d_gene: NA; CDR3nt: TGTGCCAGCGGCCCCAACCCGGGACGTACGGCGTTC; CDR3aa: CASGPNPGRTAF
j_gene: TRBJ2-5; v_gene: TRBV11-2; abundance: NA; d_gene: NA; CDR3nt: TGTGCCAGCAGCTCCTATAAAAACTTTATGGAGACCCAGTACTTC; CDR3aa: CASSSYKNFMETQYF
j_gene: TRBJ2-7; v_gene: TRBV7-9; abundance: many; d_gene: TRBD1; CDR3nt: TGTGCCAGCAGCCGTAGGGACAGTAGCGAGCAGTACTTC; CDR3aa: CASSRRDSSEQYF
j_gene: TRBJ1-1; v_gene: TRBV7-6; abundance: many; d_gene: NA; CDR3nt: TGTGCCAGCAGCTTACCCCCACATGTGAACACTGAAGCTTTCTTT; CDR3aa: CASSLPPHVNTEAFF
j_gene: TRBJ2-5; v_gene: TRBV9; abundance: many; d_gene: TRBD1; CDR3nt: TGTGCCAGCAGCGTAGCTCCAGGGGGCCGCGAGACCCAGTACTTC; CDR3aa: CASSVAPGGRETQYF
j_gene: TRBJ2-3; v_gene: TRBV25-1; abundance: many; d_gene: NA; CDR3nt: TGTGCCAGCAGTTTTGAGAGCACAGATACGCAGTATTTT; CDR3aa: CASSFESTDTQYF
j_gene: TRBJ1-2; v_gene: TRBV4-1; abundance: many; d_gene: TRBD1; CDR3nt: TGCGCCAGCAGCCGACCGACAGGGGCGTATGGCTACACCTTC; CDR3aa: CASSRPTGAYGYTF
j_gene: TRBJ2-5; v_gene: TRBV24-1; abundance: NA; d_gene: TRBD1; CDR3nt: TGTGCCACCAGTGATTTCAGAGGGACAGGGTGGGAGACCCAGTACTTC; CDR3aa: CATSDFRGTGWETQYF
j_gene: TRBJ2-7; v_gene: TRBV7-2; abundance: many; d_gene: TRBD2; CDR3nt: TGTGCCAGCAGCTGGACTAGCGGGATGGGCCGCGAGCAGTACTTC; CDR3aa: CASSWTSGMGREQYF
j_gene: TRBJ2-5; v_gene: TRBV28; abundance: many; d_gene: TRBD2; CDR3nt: TGTGCCAGCAAGGGAGGGGCCTTACTCCAAGAGACCCAGTACTTC; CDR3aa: CASKGGALLQETQYF
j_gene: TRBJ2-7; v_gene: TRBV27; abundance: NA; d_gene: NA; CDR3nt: TGTGCCAGCAGAATGACTCTTACTACCTACGAGCAGTACTTC; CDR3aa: CASRMTLTTYEQYF
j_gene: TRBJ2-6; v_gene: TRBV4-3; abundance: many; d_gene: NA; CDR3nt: TGCGCCAGCAGCCAAGAGGGCGCGTCTGGGGCCAACGTCCTGACTTTC; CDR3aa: CASSQEGASGANVLTF
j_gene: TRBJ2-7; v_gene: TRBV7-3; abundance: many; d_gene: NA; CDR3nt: TGTGCCAGCACCCGCGGGGAGTCCTACGAGCAGTACTTC; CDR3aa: CASTRGESYEQYF
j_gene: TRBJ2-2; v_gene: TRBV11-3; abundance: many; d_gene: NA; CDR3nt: TGTGCCAGCAGCCCCGGGGAGCTAGCGACCGGGGAGCTGTTTTTT; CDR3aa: CASSPGELATGELFF